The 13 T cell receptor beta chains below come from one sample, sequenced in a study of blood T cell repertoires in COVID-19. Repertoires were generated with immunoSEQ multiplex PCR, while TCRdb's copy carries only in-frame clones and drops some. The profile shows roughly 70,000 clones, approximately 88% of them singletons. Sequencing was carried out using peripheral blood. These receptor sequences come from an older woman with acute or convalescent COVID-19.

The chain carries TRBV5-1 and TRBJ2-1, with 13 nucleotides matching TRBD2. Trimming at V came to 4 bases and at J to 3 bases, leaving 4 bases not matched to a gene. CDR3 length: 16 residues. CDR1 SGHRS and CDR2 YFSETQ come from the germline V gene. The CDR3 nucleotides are TGCGCCAGCAGCCTCCGGACTAGCGGGAGCTACAATGAGCAGTTCTTC. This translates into CASSLRTSGSYNEQFF.

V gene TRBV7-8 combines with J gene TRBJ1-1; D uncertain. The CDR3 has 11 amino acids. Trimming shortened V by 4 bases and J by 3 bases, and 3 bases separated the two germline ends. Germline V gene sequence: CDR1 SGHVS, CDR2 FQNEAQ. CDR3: CASSSDTEAFF. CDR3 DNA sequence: TGTGCCAGCAGCTCTGACACTGAAGCTTTCTTT.

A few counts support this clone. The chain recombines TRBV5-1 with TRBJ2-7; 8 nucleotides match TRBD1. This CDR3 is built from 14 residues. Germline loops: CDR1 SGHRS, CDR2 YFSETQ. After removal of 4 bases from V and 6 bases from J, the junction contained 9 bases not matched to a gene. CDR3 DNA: TGCGCCAGCAGCAAGAGGGGGACAGGTGCCGAGCAGTACTTC. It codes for CASSKRGTGAEQYF. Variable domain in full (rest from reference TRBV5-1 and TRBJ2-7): KAGVTQTPRYLIKTRGQQVTLSCSPISGHRSVSWYQQTPGQGLQFLFEYFSETQRNKGNFPGRFSGRQFSNSRSEMNVSTLELGDSALYLCASSKRGTGAEQYFGPGTRLTVT.

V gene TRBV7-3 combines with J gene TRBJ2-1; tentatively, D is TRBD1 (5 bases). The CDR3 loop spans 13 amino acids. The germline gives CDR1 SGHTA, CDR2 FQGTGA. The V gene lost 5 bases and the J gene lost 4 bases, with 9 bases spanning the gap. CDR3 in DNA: TGTGCCAGCAGCATTACAGGATACAATGAGCAGTTCTTC. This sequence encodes CASSITGYNEQFF. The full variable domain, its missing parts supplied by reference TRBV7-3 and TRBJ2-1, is GAGVSQTPSNKVTEKGKYVELRCDPISGHTALYWYRQSLGQGPEFLIYFQGTGAADDSGLPNDRFFAVRPEGSVSTLKIQRTERGDSAVYLCASSITGYNEQFFGPGTRLTVL.

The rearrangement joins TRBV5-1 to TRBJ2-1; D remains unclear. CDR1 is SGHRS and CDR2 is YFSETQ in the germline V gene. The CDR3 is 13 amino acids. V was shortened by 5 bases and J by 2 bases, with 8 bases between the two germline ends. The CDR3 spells CASSFDTYNEQFF. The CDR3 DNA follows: TGCGCCAGCAGTTTTGACACCTACAATGAGCAGTTCTTC.

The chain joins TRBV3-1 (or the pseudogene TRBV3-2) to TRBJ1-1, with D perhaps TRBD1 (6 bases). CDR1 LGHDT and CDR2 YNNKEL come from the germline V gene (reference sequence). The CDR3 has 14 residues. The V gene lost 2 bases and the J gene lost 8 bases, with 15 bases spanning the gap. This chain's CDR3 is CASSQTDRREEAFF. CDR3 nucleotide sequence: TGTGCCAGCAGCCAAACCGACAGGAGAGAAGAAGCTTTCTTT.

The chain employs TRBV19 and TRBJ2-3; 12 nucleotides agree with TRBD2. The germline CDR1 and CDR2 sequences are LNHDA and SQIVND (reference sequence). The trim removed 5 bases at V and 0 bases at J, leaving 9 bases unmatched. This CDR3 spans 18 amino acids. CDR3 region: CASSVTSGGPTSTDTQYF. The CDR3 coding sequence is TGTGCCAGTAGTGTGACTAGCGGGGGACCGACTAGCACAGATACGCAGTATTTT.

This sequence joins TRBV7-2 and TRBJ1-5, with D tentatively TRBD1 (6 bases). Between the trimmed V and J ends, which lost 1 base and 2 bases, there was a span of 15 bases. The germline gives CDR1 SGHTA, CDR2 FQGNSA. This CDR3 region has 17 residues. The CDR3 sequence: CASSLGGQAAGNQPQHF. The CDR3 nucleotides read TGTGCCAGCAGCTTAGGGGGACAAGCGGCCGGCAATCAGCCCCAGCATTTT.

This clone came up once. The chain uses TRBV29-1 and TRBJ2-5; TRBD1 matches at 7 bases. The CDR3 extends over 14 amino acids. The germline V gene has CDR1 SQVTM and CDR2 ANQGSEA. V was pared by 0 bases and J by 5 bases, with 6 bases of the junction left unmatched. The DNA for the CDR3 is TGCAGCGTTGAAGAGGGGGACAGAAGGGAGACCCAGTACTTC. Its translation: CSVEEGDRRETQYF.

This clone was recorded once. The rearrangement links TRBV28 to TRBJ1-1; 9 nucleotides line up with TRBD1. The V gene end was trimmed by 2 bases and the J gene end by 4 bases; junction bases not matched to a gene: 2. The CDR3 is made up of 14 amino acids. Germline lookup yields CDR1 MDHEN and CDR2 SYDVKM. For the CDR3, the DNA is TGTGCCAGCAGTTTAGGGACAGGGCGCACTGAAGCTTTCTTT. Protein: CASSLGTGRTEAFF. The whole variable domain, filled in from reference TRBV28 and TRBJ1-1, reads DVKVTQSSRYLVKRTGEKVFLECVQDMDHENMFWYRQDPGLGLRLIYFSYDVKMKEKGDIPEGYSVSREKKERFSLILESASTNQTSMYLCASSLGTGRTEAFFGQGTRLTVV.

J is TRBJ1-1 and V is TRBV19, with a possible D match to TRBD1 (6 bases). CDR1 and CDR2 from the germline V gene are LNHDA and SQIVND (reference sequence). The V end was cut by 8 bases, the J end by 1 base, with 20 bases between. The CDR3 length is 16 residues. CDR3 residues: CASRDEGGFRNTEAFF. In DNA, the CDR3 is TGTGCCAGTCGTGACGAGGGGGGGTTTCGGAACACTGAAGCTTTCTTT.

CDR3 amino acids: CASLTSVNTEAFF. In nucleotides, the CDR3 is TGTGCCAGTTTGACATCCGTCAACACTGAAGCTTTCTTT. This chain connects TRBV28 to TRBJ1-1; D not certain. The CDR3 has 13 residues. CDR1 MDHEN and CDR2 SYDVKM come from the germline V gene. V was shortened by 9 bases and J by 2 bases, with 13 bases between the two germline ends.

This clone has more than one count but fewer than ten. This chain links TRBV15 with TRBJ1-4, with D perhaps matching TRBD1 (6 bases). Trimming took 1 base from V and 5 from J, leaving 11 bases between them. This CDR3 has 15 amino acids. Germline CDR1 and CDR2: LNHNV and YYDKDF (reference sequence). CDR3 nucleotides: TGTGCCACCAGCAGAGTACAGGGTCACAATGAAAAACTGTTTTTT. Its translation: CATSRVQGHNEKLFF.